This TCR beta chain originates from a study of Graves' ophthalmopathy and Graves' hyperthyroidism. Findings of the study overall: Progression of ophthalmopathy was predicted by the model with less than 71% sensitivity and around 72% specificity.

V shed 1 base and J 0 bases; nucleotides not matched to a gene: 2. The CDR3 has 17 residues. CDR1 and CDR2 from the germline V gene are SNHLY and FYNNEI. This clonotype was detected ten times or more. The antigen is unknown. RNA transcripts were the template, and TCR beta CDR3 regions were amplified from them. HTBI-primed first-round RT-PCR preceded second-round multiplex PCR. TCRdb recomputed calls from the multiplex PCR reads with MiXCR, one row per CDR3 protein. The sample lists about 480,000 distinct CDR3 sequences; roughly 14% were seen once. The V call is TRBV2, the J call TRBJ2-2; TRBD2 aligns across 10 bases. The specimen sequenced was blood. The origin of this receptor is a woman aged 25 to 45 with Graves' ophthalmopathy. The CDR3 spells CASSEGTSGSNTGELFF. CDR3 nucleotides: TGTGCCAGCAGTGAAGGGACTAGCGGTTCGAACACCGGGGAGCTGTTTTTT.